The rows below give T cell receptor beta chains drawn from one sample of a study of T cells in localized non-small cell lung cancer. Clones were read by immunoSEQ multiplex PCR, and TCRdb kept only the in-frame ones, dropping some. The table lists about 2,800 clones, less than 30% of them singletons, with 13% in the top ten. This material consisted of normal lung tissue next to the tumor, taken before any cancer treatment. The receptors were gathered from a male donor at least 60 years old with stage II lung adenocarcinoma. Both conserved end residues are part of each CDR3. The order of the fields is D gene, clone size, V gene, J gene, CDR3 DNA, CDR3 protein. D genes are given only for firm matches. Clone size, where shown, is once, few, many, or a class for clones that have expanded.

-	-	TRBV7-5	TRBJ2-5	TGTGCCAGCAGCTTAAATGGAGGGGGGGAGACCCAGTACTTC	CASSLNGGGETQYF
TRBD1	medium-sized	TRBV11-3	TRBJ1-3	TGTGCCAGCAGCCAAGTGGGGACAGGGAGTGGAAACACCATATATTTT	CASSQVGTGSGNTIYF
-	few	TRBV9	TRBJ1-5	TGTGCCAGCAGCCAGGATGGGGGTTATAGCAATCAGCCCCAGCATTTT	CASSQDGGYSNQPQHF
-	medium-sized	TRBV6-8	TRBJ2-7	TGTGCCAGCAGTTCCTCGTTCGGGCAGGGCTCCTACGAGCAGTACTTC	CASSSSFGQGSYEQYF
-	-	TRBV11-3	TRBJ1-3	TGTGCCAGCAGCTTTGGTCGGGACCCTGGAAACACCATATATTTT	CASSFGRDPGNTIYF
TRBD1	-	TRBV19	TRBJ2-1	TGTGCCAGTAGCTGGACAGGGCTTTCTAATGAGCAGTTCTTC	CASSWTGLSNEQFF
-	-	TRBV5-1	TRBJ2-2	TGCGCCAGCAGCTTCATGGACGCGAACACCGGGGAGCTGTTTTTT	CASSFMDANTGELFF
-	-	TRBV19	TRBJ2-7	TGTGCCAGTAGTATTAGCATCGCCAGGGGCTACGAGCAGTACTTC	CASSISIARGYEQYF
TRBD1	few	TRBV9	TRBJ1-4	TGTGCCAGCAGCGTAGACGACAGGGGGTGGTCAATATCATTT	CASSVDDRGWSISF
TRBD1	few	TRBV28	TRBJ1-4	TGTGCCAGCAGTGTCCCCAGGGGGCAGACTAATGAAAAACTGTTTTTT	CASSVPRGQTNEKLFF
-	-	TRBV6-7	TRBJ1-5	TGTGCCAGCAGTGAACAACTCCTGCAGGGTCAGCCCCAGCATTTT	CASSEQLLQGQPQHF
TRBD2	medium-sized	TRBV6-8	TRBJ2-7	TGTGCCAGCAGTTCTCCGGGTGCGGGAGAGAACGAGCAGTACTTC	CASSSPGAGENEQYF
TRBD1	-	TRBV5-1	TRBJ2-6	TGCGCCAGCAGCCTGGAAGGTCAGGGGGCGGCTGGGGCCAACGTCCTGACTTTC	CASSLEGQGAAGANVLTF
TRBD2	few	TRBV11-3	TRBJ2-2	TGTGCCAGCAGCCAAGTAGCACTAGCGGGAGAGGTCGGGGAGCTGTTTTTT	CASSQVALAGEVGELFF
TRBD2	few	TRBV11-3	TRBJ2-1	TGTGCCAGCAGCTTAGTTGGGTCGGGAGGAAGGAGTGAGCAGTTCTTC	CASSLVGSGGRSEQFF
-	-	TRBV5-1	TRBJ2-2	TGCGCCAGCAGCTTGGCCGCGGGAAGGGGCACCGGGGAGCTGTTTTTT	CASSLAAGRGTGELFF
TRBD1	few	TRBV19	TRBJ2-7	TGTGCCACGGATGTCGGACAGGGAGCCCACGAGCAGTACTTC	CATDVGQGAHEQYF
TRBD2	few	TRBV6-8	TRBJ2-3	TGTGCCGGACTAGCGGGAGGAGGAGATACGCAGTATTTT	CAGLAGGGDTQYF
-	few	TRBV9	TRBJ2-1	TGTGCCAGCAGCGTAGCGGCAGGGAACCTCTACAATGAGCAGTTCTTC	CASSVAAGNLYNEQFF
TRBD2	once	TRBV19	TRBJ2-7	TGTGCCAGTAGTCCCCGGGGGGGGTCAGGCGAGCAGTACTTC	CASSPRGGSGEQYF
-	few	TRBV6-8	TRBJ2-3	TGTGCCATCAATTCTCCGGGTGCAGGCACAGATACGCAGTATTTT	CAINSPGAGTDTQYF
-	medium-sized	TRBV11-3	TRBJ2-7	TGTGCCAGCAGCTTGGCCCGCGGGGTGGGTTACGAGCAGTACTTC	CASSLARGVGYEQYF
TRBD2	once	TRBV30	TRBJ2-1	TGTGCCTGGAGTGCTCTCGGGACTAGCGGGGAGCAGTTCTTC	CAWSALGTSGEQFF
TRBD1	-	TRBV25-1	TRBJ2-5	TGTGCCAGCAGTGAAGACAGGGGGATTTCAGAGACCCAGTACTTC	CASSEDRGISETQYF
-	-	TRBV6-8	TRBJ2-1	TGTGCCAGCACCAAGTCGGGGGCACCCCAGGATGAGCAGTTCTTC	CASTKSGAPQDEQFF
-	-	TRBV9	TRBJ2-7	TGTGCCAGCAGTTCCCGGGACTTCCCCCACCACGAGCAGTACTTC	CASSSRDFPHHEQYF
TRBD1	-	TRBV9	TRBJ2-5	TGTGCCAGCAAACACTATACAGGGGGCGCGGAGACCCAGTACTTC	CASKHYTGGAETQYF
-	-	TRBV29-1	TRBJ1-2	TGCAGCGTGAACTATTACAGAGGCCGCGCTCCCACCTTC	CSVNYYRGRAPTF
-	-	TRBV5-1	TRBJ2-7	TGCGCCAGCAGCTGGAACCCCAGGAAGCAAAATGGGGAGCAGTACTTC	CASSWNPRKQNGEQYF
-	medium-sized	TRBV11-3	TRBJ2-1	TGTGCCAGCAGCTTGTCGACCCTGGGAGGCAATGAGCAGTTCTTC	CASSLSTLGGNEQFF
-	-	TRBV5-1	TRBJ1-6	TGCGCCAGCAGCTCGTTGGGAAGAGGGAATTCACCCCTCCACTTT	CASSSLGRGNSPLHF
TRBD1	once	TRBV5-1	TRBJ1-4	TGCGCCAGCAGCGTAAACCCACAGGGGGCCAATGAAAAACTGTTTTTT	CASSVNPQGANEKLFF
TRBD2	few	TRBV6-8	TRBJ2-5	TGTGCCGGCCAGGGACTAGCCTCAGAGACCCAGTACTTC	CAGQGLASETQYF
-	few	TRBV28	TRBJ1-1	TGTGCCAGCAGTTCAGGACAGACCCCAGGTGAAGCTTTCTTT	CASSSGQTPGEAFF
TRBD1	-	TRBV30	TRBJ1-1	TGTGCCATAAGCCGGGACAGGGTGGGCACTGAAGCTTTCTTT	CAISRDRVGTEAFF
TRBD2	few	TRBV11-3	TRBJ2-1	TGTGCCAGCAGCTCCCCAATGACTAGCGGTGAGCAGTTCTTC	CASSSPMTSGEQFF
-	medium-sized	TRBV23-1	TRBJ1-1	TGCGCCAGCAGCTGGGACCGAACAACTGAAGCTTTCTTT	CASSWDRTTEAFF